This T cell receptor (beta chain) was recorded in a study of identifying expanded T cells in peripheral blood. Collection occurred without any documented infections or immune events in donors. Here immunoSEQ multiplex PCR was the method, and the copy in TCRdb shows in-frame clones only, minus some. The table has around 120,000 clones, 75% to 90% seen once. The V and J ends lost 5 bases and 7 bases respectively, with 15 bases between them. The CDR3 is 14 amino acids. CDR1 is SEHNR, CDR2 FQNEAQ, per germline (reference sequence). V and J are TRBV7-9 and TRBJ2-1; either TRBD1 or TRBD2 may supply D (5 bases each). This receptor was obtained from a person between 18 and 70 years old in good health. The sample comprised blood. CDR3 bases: TGTGCCAGCAGCACTCCGGGACCGACAAATGAGCAGTTCTTC. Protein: CASSTPGPTNEQFF. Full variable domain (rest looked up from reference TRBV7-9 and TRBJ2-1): DTGVSQNPRHKITKRGQNVTFRCDPISEHNRLYWYRQTLGQGPEFLTYFQNEAQLEKSRLLSDRFSAERPKGSFSTLEIQRTEQGDSAMYLCASSTPGPTNEQFFGPGTRLTVL.